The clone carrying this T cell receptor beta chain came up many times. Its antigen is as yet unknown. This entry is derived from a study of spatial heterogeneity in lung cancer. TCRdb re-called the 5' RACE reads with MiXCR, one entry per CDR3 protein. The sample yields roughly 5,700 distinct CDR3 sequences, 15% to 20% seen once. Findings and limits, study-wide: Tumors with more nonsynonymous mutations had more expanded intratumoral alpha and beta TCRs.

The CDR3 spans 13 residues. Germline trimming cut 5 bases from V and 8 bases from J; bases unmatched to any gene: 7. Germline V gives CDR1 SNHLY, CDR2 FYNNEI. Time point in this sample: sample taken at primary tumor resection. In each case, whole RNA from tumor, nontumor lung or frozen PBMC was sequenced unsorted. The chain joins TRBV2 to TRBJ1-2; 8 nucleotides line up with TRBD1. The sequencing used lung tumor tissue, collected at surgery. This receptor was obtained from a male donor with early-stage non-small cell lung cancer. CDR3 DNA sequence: TGTGCCAGCAGTCAGGGGGCGACGATAGGCTACACCTTC. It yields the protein CASSQGATIGYTF.